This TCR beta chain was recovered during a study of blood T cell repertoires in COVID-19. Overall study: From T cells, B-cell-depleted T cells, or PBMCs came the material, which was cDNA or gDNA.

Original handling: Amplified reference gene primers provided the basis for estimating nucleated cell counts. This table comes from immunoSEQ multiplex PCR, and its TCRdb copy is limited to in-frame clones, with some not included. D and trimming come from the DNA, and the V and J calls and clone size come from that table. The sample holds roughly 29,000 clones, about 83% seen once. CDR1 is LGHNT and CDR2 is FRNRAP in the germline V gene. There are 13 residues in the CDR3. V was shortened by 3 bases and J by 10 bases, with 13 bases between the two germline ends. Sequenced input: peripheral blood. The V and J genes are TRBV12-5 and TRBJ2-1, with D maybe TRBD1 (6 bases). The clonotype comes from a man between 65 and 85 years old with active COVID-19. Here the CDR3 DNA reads TGTGCTAGTGGTTTTGGGGACGACAGGGAGCAGTTCTTC. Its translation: CASGFGDDREQFF. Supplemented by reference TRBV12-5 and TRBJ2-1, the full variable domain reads DARVTQTPRHKVTEMGQEVTMRCQPILGHNTVFWYRQTMMQGLELLAYFRNRAPLDDSGMPKDRFSAEMPDATLATLKIQPSEPRDSAVYFCASGFGDDREQFFGPGTRLTVL.